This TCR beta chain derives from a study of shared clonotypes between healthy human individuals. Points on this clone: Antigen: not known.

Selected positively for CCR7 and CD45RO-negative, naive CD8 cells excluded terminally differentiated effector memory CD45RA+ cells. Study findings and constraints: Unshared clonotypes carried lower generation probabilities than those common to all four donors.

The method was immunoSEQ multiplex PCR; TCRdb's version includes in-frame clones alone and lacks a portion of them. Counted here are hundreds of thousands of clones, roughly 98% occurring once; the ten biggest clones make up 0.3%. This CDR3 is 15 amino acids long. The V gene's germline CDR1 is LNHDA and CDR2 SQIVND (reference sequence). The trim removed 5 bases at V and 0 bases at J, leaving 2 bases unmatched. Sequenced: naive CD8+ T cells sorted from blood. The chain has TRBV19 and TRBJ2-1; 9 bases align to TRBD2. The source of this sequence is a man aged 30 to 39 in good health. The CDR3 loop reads CASSVSGSSYNEQFF. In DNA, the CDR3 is TGTGCCAGTAGTGTTAGCGGGAGCTCCTACAATGAGCAGTTCTTC.